A selection of T cell receptor beta chains follows, all from one sample in a study of T cell repertoires in cytomegalovirus infection. Their antigen targets remain unknown. Each CDR3 protein gets one entry after TCRdb re-called the reads with MiXCR. The repertoire includes around 750,000 distinct CDR3 sequences, 30% to 35% of them detected once, and roughly 12% sits in the top ten. The specimen comprised cultured CD8+ T cells from PBMCs, sampled from culture after CMV antigen stimulation. These receptors were collected from a human donor in good health (CMV status not recorded). Some clones in this sample may be carry-over from other donors' samples. The CDR3 runs from the conserved cysteine through the conserved F or W. The D gene is left open where the match is weak. Clone size appears in some rows only: once, few, many, or a class for an expanded clone.

clone_size j_call d_call v_call cdr3_nt cdr3_aa
few TRBJ2-3 TRBD2 TRBV4-3 TGCGCCAGCAGCCAACACCTAGCGGGGTCCACAGATACGCAGTATTTT CASSQHLAGSTDTQYF
few TRBJ1-2 TRBD1 TRBV6-1 TGTGCCAGCAGTGATCCTGGGACAGTGGATTATTATGGCTACACCTTC CASSDPGTVDYYGYTF
- TRBJ2-2 - TRBV7-9 TGTGCCAGCAGCTTCGGCTCATCGAACACCGGGGAGCTGTTTTTT CASSFGSSNTGELFF
many TRBJ2-1 - TRBV7-2 TGTGCCAGCCTCCGATTAGGGGGCGGGATGTTCAATGAGCAGTTCTTC CASLRLGGGMFNEQFF
few TRBJ2-1 - TRBV7-9 TGTGCCAGCAGCTACGCGGAGGACATAGACAATGAGCAGTTCTTC CASSYAEDIDNEQFF
few TRBJ2-7 TRBD2 TRBV20-1 TGCAGTGCTAGGAGTAGCGGGGGGGCGATAGAGCAGTACTTC CSARSSGGAIEQYF
- TRBJ1-1 - TRBV19 TGTGCCAGTTCTGATGGGAAGAACACTGAAGCTCTCTTT CASSDGKNTEALF
many TRBJ2-7 - TRBV7-2 TGTGCCAGCAGCTTGGCTAGGACCTACGAGCAGTACTTC CASSLARTYEQYF
- TRBJ1-2 - TRBV6-6 TGTGCCAGCAGTTACTCGACCCCTAACTATGGCTACACCTTC CASSYSTPNYGYTF
- TRBJ2-3 TRBD2 TRBV12-3/TRBV12-4 TGTGCCAGCACTCTGGGGGGGGGCACAGATACGCAGTATTTT CASTLGGGTDTQYF
- TRBJ1-6 - TRBV20-1 TGCAGTGCTAGAAACCGAGAAGGGAGCTCCTATAATTCACCCCTCCACTTT CSARNREGSSYNSPLHF
many TRBJ1-1 - TRBV19 TGTGCCAGTCGGGGACCAGGCCTACCGAACACTGAAGCTTTCTTT CASRGPGLPNTEAFF
- TRBJ1-1 - TRBV12-3/TRBV12-4 TGTGCCAGCAGTTCAAGGGGTATTGAGACTGAAGCTTTCTTT CASSSRGIETEAFF
- TRBJ2-1 TRBD1 TRBV7-9 TGTGCCAGCAGCTTAAGGACAGGTCCTTTCAATGAGCAGTTCTTC CASSLRTGPFNEQFF
few TRBJ2-5 TRBD1 TRBV11-2 TGTGCCAGCAGCTTAGAGGGACAGTTGGGTACCCTCGAGACCCAGTACTTC CASSLEGQLGTLETQYF
few TRBJ1-1 - TRBV5-1 TGCGCCAGCAGCTTGGGACAGGCGGAAGCTGAAGCTTTCTTT CASSLGQAEAEAFF
- TRBJ1-5 - TRBV4-2 TGTGCCAGCAGCCAAGCGGAACCGGGACAAGGACGCAATCAGCCCCAGCATTTT CASSQAEPGQGRNQPQHF
once TRBJ2-1 TRBD2 TRBV27 TGTGCCAACAGTTTAGTAGCGGGGGGGCCTAATGAGCAGTTCTTC CANSLVAGGPNEQFF
few TRBJ1-2 - TRBV4-1 TGCGCCAGCTTAGGGACCAACTATGGCTACACCTTC CASLGTNYGYTF
- TRBJ1-2 TRBD1 TRBV27 TGTGCCAGCAGCAGGACAGGGGCATCCTCTGGCTACACCTTC CASSRTGASSGYTF
few TRBJ2-5 - TRBV12-3/TRBV12-4 TGTGCCAGCACTAAAACCAAAGAAACGAGGGAGACTCAAGAGACCCAGTACTTC CASTKTKETRETQETQYF
- TRBJ2-3 TRBD2 TRBV19 TGTGCCAGTAGTATCGTATCAGCGGGGGGAAGCACAGATACGCAGTATTTT CASSIVSAGGSTDTQYF
few TRBJ2-7 TRBD2 TRBV12-3/TRBV12-4 TGTGCCAGCAGTCAGGGACTAGCGGGGGCCTATTCCGAGCAGTACTTC CASSQGLAGAYSEQYF
many TRBJ1-1 - TRBV2 TGTGCCAGCACCCGCGATGGGGGGGGGACTGAAGCTTTCTTT CASTRDGGGTEAFF
few TRBJ2-6 TRBD2 TRBV19 TGTGCCGTGCGAGCGGGGGTTCTCTCTTGGGCCAACGTCCTGACTTTC CAVRAGVLSWANVLTF
- TRBJ1-5 TRBD1 TRBV27 TGTGCCAGCAGTCCGTCCCAGGGGGCCCGGAGTCAGCCCCAGCATTTT CASSPSQGARSQPQHF
few TRBJ1-5 TRBD1 TRBV7-9 TGTGCCAGCAGCTTAGAGACAGGGAATCAGCCCCAGCATTTT CASSLETGNQPQHF
few TRBJ2-7 - TRBV3-1 TGTGCCAGCAGCCAACAGGGTTCGTCCTACGAGCAGTACTTC CASSQQGSSYEQYF
- TRBJ2-4 TRBD1 TRBV19 TGTGCCAGTAGTACTTACTTCCACGAACCGGGACAGGGGGGGAACATTCAGTACTTC CASSTYFHEPGQGGNIQYF
few TRBJ1-1 - TRBV28 TGTGCCAGCAGGGACACAATTGAAGCTTTCTTT CASRDTIEAFF
many TRBJ1-2 - TRBV7-9 TGTGCCAGCAGCTTAGGTAGTGGAAGGCAAGTTGGCTACACCTTC CASSLGSGRQVGYTF
- TRBJ1-6 - TRBV7-6 TGTGCCAGCAGCTCAAACCGGGACCGAAACTATAATTCACCCCTCCACTTT CASSSNRDRNYNSPLHF
few TRBJ2-7 - TRBV13 TGTGCCAGCAGCTTAGAGGCGGAATACGAGCAGTACTTC CASSLEAEYEQYF
many TRBJ2-1 TRBD2 TRBV12-3/TRBV12-4 TGTGCCAGCAGTCCCGGGACTAGCGGGGGCCTCAATGAGCAGTTCTTC CASSPGTSGGLNEQFF
- TRBJ1-1 - TRBV6-1 TGTGCCAGCAGTGAAGTGAGGATATCGCTACCAGCTTTCTTT CASSEVRISLPAFF
few TRBJ1-4 - TRBV4-2 TGTGCCAGCAGCCAACTTACCGACACACTTTATGAAAAACTGTTTTTT CASSQLTDTLYEKLFF
- TRBJ1-5 - TRBV12-3/TRBV12-4 TGTGCCAGCAGTTTTCTAGGGTTTCAGCATTTT CASSFLGFQHF
- TRBJ2-3 - TRBV2 TGTGCCAGCATTGGCCCTAGCGATGCAGATACGCAGTATTTT CASIGPSDADTQYF
- TRBJ1-3 TRBD1 TRBV12-5 TGTGCTAGTGGTTTGGTACAGGGGAATCGGGACAGGTCCTCTGGAAACACCATATATTTT CASGLVQGNRDRSSGNTIYF
few TRBJ1-1 - TRBV20-1 TGCAGTGCTAGAGGCGGGTCAGACACTGAAGCTTTCTTT CSARGGSDTEAFF
few TRBJ2-1 TRBD1 TRBV27 TGTGCCAGCTACAACCCCAGGGGGCTTTTGAATGAGCAGTTCTTC CASYNPRGLLNEQFF
- TRBJ2-1 - TRBV6-6 TGTGCCAGCAAGGGTCCGTACTCCTACAATGAGCAGTTCTTC CASKGPYSYNEQFF
many TRBJ2-2 - TRBV7-2 TGTGCCAGCAGCTCTACAACCGGAGTGTTCACCGGGGAGCTGTTTTTT CASSSTTGVFTGELFF
- TRBJ1-2 - TRBV27 TGTGCCAGCAGTTTATCCCCCCCTGGAGGTGCTAACTATGGCTACACCTTC CASSLSPPGGANYGYTF
few TRBJ1-1 - TRBV15 TGTGCCACCAGCAGAGATCGATCCATGAACACTGAAGCTTTCTTT CATSRDRSMNTEAFF
few TRBJ2-1 TRBD2 TRBV6-4 TGTGCCACCTCGGTTGGCCTAGCGGGGGGGTACAATGAGCAGTTCTTC CATSVGLAGGYNEQFF
few TRBJ2-1 - TRBV2 TGTGCCAGCCTGTTTGGATACAATGAGCAGTTCTTC CASLFGYNEQFF
- TRBJ2-3 - TRBV7-8 TGTGCCAGCAGCTTTCTGACTGGTACAGATACGCAGTATTTT CASSFLTGTDTQYF
- TRBJ1-3 - TRBV27 TGTGCCAGCAGTTTGTTGGTACCGGGCCCCGCGGCTGGAAACACCATATATTTT CASSLLVPGPAAGNTIYF
few TRBJ2-2 - TRBV2 TGTGCCAGCATCATGACGGGACACGGCAATCCCGGGGAGCTGTTTTTT CASIMTGHGNPGELFF
- TRBJ2-7 - TRBV2 TGTGCCAGCAGGGGGGGGCTTATCGGCCACGAGCAGTACTTC CASRGGLIGHEQYF
- TRBJ1-5 - TRBV6-2/TRBV6-3 TGTGCCAGCAGTCCCCAAGGGAATGGGGGCAATCAGCCCCAGCATTTT CASSPQGNGGNQPQHF
- TRBJ2-1 - TRBV25-1 TGTGCCAGCAGTGGCTGGACAGTTGGAAATGAGCAGTTCTTC CASSGWTVGNEQFF
few TRBJ2-2 - TRBV6-5 TGTGCCAGCAGTTTTGACTACAGCGTGACCGGGGAGCTGTTTTTT CASSFDYSVTGELFF